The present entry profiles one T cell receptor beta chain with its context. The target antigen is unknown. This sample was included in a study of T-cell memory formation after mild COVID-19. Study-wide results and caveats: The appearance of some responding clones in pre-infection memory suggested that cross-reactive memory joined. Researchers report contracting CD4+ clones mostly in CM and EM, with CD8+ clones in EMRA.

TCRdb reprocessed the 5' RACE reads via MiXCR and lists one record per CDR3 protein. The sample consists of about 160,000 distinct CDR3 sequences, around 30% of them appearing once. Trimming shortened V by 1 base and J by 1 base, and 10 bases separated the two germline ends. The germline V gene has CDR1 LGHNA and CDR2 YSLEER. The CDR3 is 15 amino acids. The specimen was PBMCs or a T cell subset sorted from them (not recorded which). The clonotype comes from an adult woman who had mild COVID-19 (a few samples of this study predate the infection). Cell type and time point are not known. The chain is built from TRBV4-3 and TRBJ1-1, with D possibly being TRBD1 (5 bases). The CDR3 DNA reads TGCGCCAGCAGCCAAGGAGGGGCGTCGAACACTGAAGCTTTCTTT. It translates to CASSQGGASNTEAFF.